The T cell receptor (beta chain) described here comes from a study of cytomegalovirus exposure and HLA in healthy donors. The study, taken as a whole, reports: It has been reported that TCR beta sequences accurately predicted the HLA-A and HLA-B alleles of most subjects.

Turning to this clone: Its antigen is not known.

Primers included in the PCR were 60 Vbeta and 13 Jbeta primers. Measured with immunoSEQ multiplex PCR; TCRdb has only the in-frame clones, and not every one. The data include 220,000 or so clones; the top ten clones carry around 1.1%. V was cut by 3 bases and J by 0 bases, with 11 bases left in between. CDR3 length equals 15 residues. Germline V gene data show CDR1 as KGHSH and CDR2 as LQKENI. Sequencing input: PBMCs. This chain connects TRBV18 to TRBJ1-2; D might be TRBD1 (6 bases). The TCR sequence derives from a girl aged 2 to 9 in good health and CMV-seropositive. The CDR3 DNA follows: TGTGCCAGCTCACCGAACAGGGAAGCTAACTATGGCTACACCTTC. Translating it yields CASSPNREANYGYTF.